Listed below are T cell receptor beta chains from one sample, sequenced in a study of blood T cell repertoires in COVID-19. Assay: immunoSEQ multiplex PCR; the TCRdb copy retains only in-frame clones and omits some. The data contain approximately 350,000 clones, 87% of them singletons. The specimen was peripheral blood. The source of these receptors is a woman in her 50s with COVID-19, enrolled during active disease. CDR3s include the opening cysteine and the closing phenylalanine or tryptophan.

CDR3: CTSSQDGWRRDQPQHF
V: TRBV1
J: TRBJ1-5

CDR3: CASSPDGTGRFEQYF
V: TRBV7-3
J: TRBJ2-7

CDR3: CASNRGNEKLFF
V: TRBV2
J: TRBJ1-4

CDR3: CASSPDGGRWFF
V: TRBV18
J: TRBJ2-1

CDR3: CASSVVSGLVSGNTIYF
V: TRBV9
J: TRBJ1-3

CDR3: CASSQDMGGLNEKLFF
V: TRBV4-2
J: TRBJ1-4

CDR3: CASRDGTTTNEKLFF
V: TRBV6-6
J: TRBJ1-4

CDR3: CASSLVGSPLHF
V: TRBV11-3
J: TRBJ1-6

CDR3: CASTSSAYTEAFF
V: TRBV19
J: TRBJ1-1

CDR3: CASSLAGGADTQYF
V: TRBV7-9
J: TRBJ2-3

CDR3: CASSLFPPGQGYEQYF
V: TRBV6-2/TRBV6-3
J: TRBJ2-7

CDR3: CASSEQGTHGYTF
V: TRBV4-2
J: TRBJ1-2

CDR3: CASSARQGAGNQPQHF
V: TRBV5-5
J: TRBJ1-5

CDR3: CATSDTRTGSVGYTF
V: TRBV24-1
J: TRBJ1-2

CDR3: CASSLVGGTAYEQYF
V: TRBV11-2
J: TRBJ2-7

CDR3: CASSRWTGRTGELFF
V: TRBV11-2
J: TRBJ2-2

CDR3: CAWAYGQGNIQYF
V: TRBV30
J: TRBJ2-4

CDR3: CASGLRDTGSNEQFF
V: TRBV12-5
J: TRBJ2-1

CDR3: CASSYRAKNTEAFF
V: TRBV6-2/TRBV6-3
J: TRBJ1-1

CDR3: CASSLIGQVNTEAFF
V: TRBV11-3
J: TRBJ1-1

CDR3: CASSAVNTGELFF
V: TRBV6-4
J: TRBJ2-2

CDR3: CASSSAGLAGGSGSYEQYF
V: TRBV7-3
J: TRBJ2-7

CDR3: CASSPGTTQYF
V: TRBV3-1/TRBV3-2
J: TRBJ2-7